The rows below give T cell receptor beta chains drawn from one sample of a study of cytomegalovirus exposure and HLA in healthy donors. Generated by immunoSEQ multiplex PCR, the TCRdb table keeps only in-frame clones and is missing some. In total, the table holds approximately 50,000 clones. What was sequenced was PBMCs. These receptors originate from a male donor in good health and CMV-seropositive. Each CDR3 is given with its conserved first and last residue. Fields, in order: D gene, J gene, V gene, CDR3 DNA, CDR3 protein. D genes are given only for firm matches.

.	TRBJ1-2	TRBV6-5	TGTGCCAGCAGTTCGATTTCTACAGGGATCAGTGGCTACACCTTC	CASSSISTGISGYTF
TRBD1	TRBJ2-5	TRBV2	TGTGCCAGCTCCCTGACAGGGGGAGAGACCCAGTACTTC	CASSLTGGETQYF
.	TRBJ2-5	TRBV15	TGTGCCACCAACGGGGGACCGTACCAAGAGACCCAGTACTTC	CATNGGPYQETQYF
TRBD1	TRBJ2-1	TRBV6-5	TGTGCCAGCAGTCAGGTGGTGACAGGGGGTTTTGAGCAGTTCTTC	CASSQVVTGGFEQFF
.	TRBJ2-7	TRBV6-5	TGTGCCAGCAGTTACTCGAGCAGGGTCTCCGAGCAGTACTTC	CASSYSSRVSEQYF
TRBD1	TRBJ1-1	TRBV5-4	TGTGCCAGCAGCGCGGGACAGAGAACTGAAGCTTTCTTT	CASSAGQRTEAFF
TRBD1	TRBJ1-6	TRBV27	TGTGCCAGCAGTGAACGCGGGACAGATAATTCACCCCTCCACTTT	CASSERGTDNSPLHF
.	TRBJ1-1	TRBV7-9	TGTGCCAGCAGCTTAGCGAGTGGGGGGTCGTCTGAAGCTTTCTTT	CASSLASGGSSEAFF
TRBD1	TRBJ1-4	TRBV10-3	TGTGCCATCAGTAATACAGGGGTTCAGGAAAAACTGTTTTTT	CAISNTGVQEKLFF
TRBD2	TRBJ2-5	TRBV7-9	TGTGCCAGCAGCTCGGGGGGGCGGGAGACCCAGTACTTC	CASSSGGRETQYF
.	TRBJ1-3	TRBV7-2	TGTGCCAGCCTCCCGGGGGGGGCGCCCGGAAACACCATATATTTT	CASLPGGAPGNTIYF
.	TRBJ2-1	TRBV7-9	TGTGCCAGCAGGTCGGGTCTCAACAATGAGCAGTTCTTC	CASRSGLNNEQFF
.	TRBJ1-2	TRBV28	TGTGCCAGCAGTCCTACGGGAGGGGGTGAAAGGGCAAGGGGCTACACCTTC	CASSPTGGGERARGYTF
.	TRBJ2-1	TRBV6-5	TGTGCCAGCAGTTCGAACAGGGGAGGTGGCAATGAGCAGTTCTTC	CASSSNRGGGNEQFF
.	TRBJ1-5	TRBV28	TGTGCCAGCAGCCTGCCACAGGCGTCGACAATTCAGCCCCAGCATTTT	CASSLPQASTIQPQHF
.	TRBJ1-4	TRBV7-8	TGTGCCAGCAGCTTAGCCGGTCCATTTTCTCGTGCGACTAATGAAAAACTGTTTTTT	CASSLAGPFSRATNEKLFF
.	TRBJ2-7	TRBV2	TGTGCCAGCCTGGGGGGAGTGGGCGAGCAGTACTTC	CASLGGVGEQYF
.	TRBJ2-2	TRBV11-3	TGTGCCAGCAGCCGGAACAGGGAGGGCGGGGAGCTGTTTTTT	CASSRNREGGELFF
TRBD1	TRBJ2-6	TRBV5-6	TGTGCCAGCAGCCCACTCGGCACAGGGGCTTCAGGGGCCAACGTCCTGACTTTC	CASSPLGTGASGANVLTF
.	TRBJ2-2	TRBV5-4	TGTGCCAGCAGCCCGCGCGGCCAGAACACCGGGGAGCTGTTTTTT	CASSPRGQNTGELFF
.	TRBJ2-7	TRBV9	TGTGCCAGCAGCACATCCGGGTACTCCTACGAGCAGTACTTC	CASSTSGYSYEQYF
.	TRBJ2-2	TRBV5-4	TGTGCCAGCAGCCTCCAGGGGATGGCAAACACCGGGGAGCTGTTTTTT	CASSLQGMANTGELFF
.	TRBJ1-1	TRBV10-3	TGTGCCATCAGTGAACGGCAGGGAACCGTGAACACTGAAGCTTTCTTT	CAISERQGTVNTEAFF
TRBD1	TRBJ1-5	TRBV15	TGTGCCACCAGCCCCATAGGGAAGGGGGCCGACAATCAGCCCCAGCATTTT	CATSPIGKGADNQPQHF
TRBD2	TRBJ2-7	TRBV5-6	TGTGCCAGCAGCCCCGGGGGGTACGAGCAGTACTTC	CASSPGGYEQYF
.	TRBJ2-3	TRBV7-3	TGTGCCAGCAGCTTTGGTCACGCGGGGAACACAGATACGCAGTATTTT	CASSFGHAGNTDTQYF
.	TRBJ1-2	TRBV2	TGTGCCAGCAGTGAAGTTAGACTGCTCAATGGCTACACCTTC	CASSEVRLLNGYTF
TRBD1	TRBJ2-2	TRBV5-1	TGCGCCAGCAGCTCTTCCTGGACAGGGTTAACCGGGGAGCTGTTTTTT	CASSSSWTGLTGELFF
TRBD2	TRBJ2-1	TRBV5-6	TGTGCCAGCAGCCCCGGGACTAAGCAGTTCTTC	CASSPGTKQFF
.	TRBJ2-5	TRBV18	TGTGCCAGCTCGCTCGACTTGGGAGAGACCCAGTACTTC	CASSLDLGETQYF
.	TRBJ1-1	TRBV7-2	TGTGCCAGCAGCCCCAGGGAGGCTTCGAACACTGAAGCTTTCTTT	CASSPREASNTEAFF
TRBD1	TRBJ2-3	TRBV5-6	TGTGCCAGCAGCTTGCGGGACAGGTATCGGGTCAGCACAGATACGCAGTATTTT	CASSLRDRYRVSTDTQYF
.	TRBJ1-1	TRBV5-4	TGTGCCAGCAGCTACGGGGGTGGGAACACTGAAGCTTTCTTT	CASSYGGGNTEAFF
.	TRBJ2-7	TRBV7-6	TGTGCCAGCAGCTTAGGGGAGTCTTACGAGCAGTACTTC	CASSLGESYEQYF
.	TRBJ2-1	TRBV5-1	TGCGCCAGCAGCCCTGACAGTTACAATGAGCAGTTCTTC	CASSPDSYNEQFF
TRBD2	TRBJ2-1	TRBV18	TGTGCCAGCTCACCCCTAGCGGGTAAAAATGAGCAGTTCTTC	CASSPLAGKNEQFF
TRBD2	TRBJ2-3	TRBV9	TGTGCCAGCAGCCGACTAGCGGGGATAGATACGCAGTATTTT	CASSRLAGIDTQYF
.	TRBJ1-2	TRBV4-1	TGCGCCAGCAGCCAAGATTCGACAGGCCAGGGCTACACCTTC	CASSQDSTGQGYTF